A single sample is the source of the 8 T cell receptor beta chains below, sequenced in a study of blood T cell repertoires in COVID-19. The table came from immunoSEQ multiplex PCR; TCRdb's copy has only in-frame clones and leaves some out. This repertoire shows 300,000 to 450,000 clones, roughly nine tenths found once; its top ten account for 2.5% to 3.5%. Sequenced input: peripheral blood. These receptors were taken from a woman in her twenties or thirties with COVID-19, enrolled during active disease.

The chain has TRBV10-2 and TRBJ2-6, with a possible D match to TRBD2 (6 bases). In germline, CDR1 is WSHSY, CDR2 SAAADI. The V and J ends lost 4 bases and 5 bases respectively, with 9 bases between them. The CDR3 spans 14 residues. CDR3 DNA sequence: TGCGCCAGCAGTGGGAGGGCCCGGGCCAACGTCCTGACTTTC. Its translation is CASSGRARANVLTF.

This sequence joins TRBV29-1 and TRBJ1-2, with D unresolved. Germline V gene data show CDR1 as SQVTM and CDR2 as ANQGSEA. The CDR3 spans 13 residues. The ends were cut back, 2 bases at V and 4 bases at J, with 11 bases in the middle. DNA for the CDR3: TGCAGCGTTGAACGGGATTGGGGCTATGGCTACACCTTC. Residues: CSVERDWGYGYTF.

This chain uses TRBV28 with TRBJ1-2, with D unresolved. V gave up 6 bases and J gave up 12 bases, with 17 bases separating them. This CDR3 is built from 12 residues. Germline CDR1 reads MDHEN; CDR2 reads SYDVKM. The CDR3 DNA follows: TGTGCCAGCAGCCTAAGGTCTACAGCTAACACCTTC. Amino acids: CASSLRSTANTF.

V gene TRBV9 combines with J gene TRBJ1-2; D remains ambiguous. V dropped 4 bases and J dropped 4 bases, with 20 bases sitting between them. Germline V lookup: CDR1 SGDLS, CDR2 YYNGEE. The CDR3 runs to 16 residues. The chain's CDR3 is CASSPVSGRATYGYTF. CDR3 in DNA: TGTGCCAGCAGCCCAGTAAGCGGAAGGGCGACCTATGGCTACACCTTC.

The chain joins TRBV7-2 to TRBJ2-3; D gene unclear. Germline V gene data show CDR1 as SGHTA and CDR2 as FQGNSA. The CDR3 loop spans 17 amino acids. Trimming pared 5 bases from V and 1 base from J, leaving 19 bases between. The CDR3 region is CASSDPTFIRGTDTQYF. Here the CDR3 DNA reads TGTGCCAGCAGCGACCCAACTTTTATTCGGGGCACAGATACGCAGTATTTT.

The V and J genes are TRBV19 and TRBJ1-2, with 8 positions matching TRBD1. V dropped 4 bases and J dropped 8; count of bases not matched to a gene: 12. There are 15 residues in the CDR3. The V gene's germline CDR1 is LNHDA and CDR2 SQIVND (reference sequence). This CDR3 is CASSKRAGGAYGYTF. DNA of the CDR3: TGTGCCAGTAGTAAACGGGCAGGGGGCGCGTACGGCTACACCTTC.

V is TRBV10-3 and J is TRBJ1-1; 8 nucleotides line up with TRBD1. Germline V gene data show CDR1 as ENHRY and CDR2 as SYGVKD. This CDR3 comprises 15 residues. V was pared by 3 bases and J by 3 bases, with 6 bases of the junction left unmatched. The DNA for the CDR3 is TGTGCCATCAGTGAACAGCACAGGGGGGACACTGAAGCTTTCTTT. Its protein product is CAISEQHRGDTEAFF.

The chain employs TRBV5-5 and TRBJ1-2; 7 bases line up with TRBD1. CDR1 SGHKS and CDR2 YYEKEE come from the germline V gene (reference sequence). This CDR3 region has 16 residues. The trim removed 4 bases at V and 0 bases at J, leaving 9 bases unmatched. In DNA, the CDR3 is TGTGCCAGCAGCCAGGGACAGCTAACAGCTAACTATGGCTACACCTTC. Encoded protein: CASSQGQLTANYGYTF.